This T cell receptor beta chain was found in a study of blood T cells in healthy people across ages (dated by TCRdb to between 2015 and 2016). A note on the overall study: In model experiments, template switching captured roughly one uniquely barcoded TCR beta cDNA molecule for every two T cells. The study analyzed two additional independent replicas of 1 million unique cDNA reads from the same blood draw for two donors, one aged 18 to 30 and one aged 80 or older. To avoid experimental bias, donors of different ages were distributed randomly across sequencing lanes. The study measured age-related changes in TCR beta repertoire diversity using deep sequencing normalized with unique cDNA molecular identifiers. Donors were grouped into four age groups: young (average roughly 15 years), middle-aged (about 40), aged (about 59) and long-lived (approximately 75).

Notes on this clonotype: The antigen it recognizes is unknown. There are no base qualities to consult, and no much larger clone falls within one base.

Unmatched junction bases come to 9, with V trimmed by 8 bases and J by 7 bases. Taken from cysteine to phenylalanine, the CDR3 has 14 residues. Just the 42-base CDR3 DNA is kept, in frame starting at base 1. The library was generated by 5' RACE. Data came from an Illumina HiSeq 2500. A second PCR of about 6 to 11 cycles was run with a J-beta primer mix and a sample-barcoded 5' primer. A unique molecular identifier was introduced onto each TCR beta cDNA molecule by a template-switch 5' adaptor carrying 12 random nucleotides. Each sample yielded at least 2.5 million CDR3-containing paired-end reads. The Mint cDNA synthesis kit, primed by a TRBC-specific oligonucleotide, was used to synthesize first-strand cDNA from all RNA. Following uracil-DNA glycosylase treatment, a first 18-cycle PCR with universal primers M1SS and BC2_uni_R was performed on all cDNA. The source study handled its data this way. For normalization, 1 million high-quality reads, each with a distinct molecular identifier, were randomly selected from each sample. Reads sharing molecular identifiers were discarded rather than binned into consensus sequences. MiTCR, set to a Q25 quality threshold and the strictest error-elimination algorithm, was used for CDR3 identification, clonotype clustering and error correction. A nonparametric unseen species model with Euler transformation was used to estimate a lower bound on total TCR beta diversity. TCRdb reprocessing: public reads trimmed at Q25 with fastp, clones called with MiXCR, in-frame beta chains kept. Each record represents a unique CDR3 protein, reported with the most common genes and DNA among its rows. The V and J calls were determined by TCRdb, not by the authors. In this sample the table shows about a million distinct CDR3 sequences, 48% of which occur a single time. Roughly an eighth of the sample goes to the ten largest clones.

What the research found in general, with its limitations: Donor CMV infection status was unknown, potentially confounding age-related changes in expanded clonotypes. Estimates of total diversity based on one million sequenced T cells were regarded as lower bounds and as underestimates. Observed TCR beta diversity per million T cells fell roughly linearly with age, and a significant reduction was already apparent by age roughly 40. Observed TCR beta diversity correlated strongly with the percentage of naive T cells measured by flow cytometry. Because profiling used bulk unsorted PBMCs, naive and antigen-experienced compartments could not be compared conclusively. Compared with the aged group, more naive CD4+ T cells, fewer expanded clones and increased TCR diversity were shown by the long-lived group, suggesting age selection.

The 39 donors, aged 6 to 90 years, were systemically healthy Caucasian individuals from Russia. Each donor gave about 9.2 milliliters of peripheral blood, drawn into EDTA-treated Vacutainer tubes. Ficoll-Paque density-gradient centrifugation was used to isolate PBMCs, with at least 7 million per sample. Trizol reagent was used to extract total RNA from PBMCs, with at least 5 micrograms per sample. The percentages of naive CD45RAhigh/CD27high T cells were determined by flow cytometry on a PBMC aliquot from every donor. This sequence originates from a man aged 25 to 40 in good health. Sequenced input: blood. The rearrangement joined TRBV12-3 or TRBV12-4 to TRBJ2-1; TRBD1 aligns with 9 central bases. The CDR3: CASDRDRAFNEQFF. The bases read TGTGCCAGCGACCGGGACAGGGCCTTTAATGAGCAGTTCTTC.